This TCR beta chain was sequenced during a study of cytomegalovirus exposure and HLA in healthy donors. Findings of the study overall: Confirmation in vitro established that three CMV-associated chains were specific for CMV antigens. Some TCR beta chains (roughly 150 of them) were listed as cytomegalovirus-associated. For most TCR sequences rarity was the rule, although some public TCRs occurred in many donors. Clusters of TCRs from the first cohort tended to co-occur in the 120 validation repertoires (as a later analysis found).

Comment on this clone: Its cognate antigen is unknown.

The method was immunoSEQ multiplex PCR; TCRdb's version includes in-frame clones alone and lacks a portion of them. The data show roughly 190,000 clones, with around 86% seen just once and more than 1.2% held by the top ten. CDR3 length: 19 amino acids. Germline V gene lookup returns CDR1 KGHSH and CDR2 LQKENI. V lost 3 bases, J lost 6 bases, and 13 bases stayed unmatched. The sequenced sample was PBMCs. The chain carries TRBV18 and TRBJ2-1; 14 bases are a match to TRBD2. The TCR was taken from a woman under 30 in good health and CMV-seronegative. The CDR3 DNA reads as TGTGCCAGCTCACCTAGGACTAGCGGGGGGAAGGGGCTCTTCAATGAGCAGTTCTTC. This codes for CASSPRTSGGKGLFNEQFF.